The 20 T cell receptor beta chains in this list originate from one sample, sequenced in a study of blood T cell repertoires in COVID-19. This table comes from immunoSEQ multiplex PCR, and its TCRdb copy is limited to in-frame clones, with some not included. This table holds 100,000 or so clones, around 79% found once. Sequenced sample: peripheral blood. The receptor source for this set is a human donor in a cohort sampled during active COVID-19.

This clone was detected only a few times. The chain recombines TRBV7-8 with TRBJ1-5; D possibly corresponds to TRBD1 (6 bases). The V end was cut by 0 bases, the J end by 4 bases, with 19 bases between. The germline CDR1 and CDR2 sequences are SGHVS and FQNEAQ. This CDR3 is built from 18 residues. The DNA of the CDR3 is TGTGCCAGCAGCTTAGCGCTGGCGGTGGGACACCCAAATCAGCCCCAGCATTTT. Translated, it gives CASSLALAVGHPNQPQHF.

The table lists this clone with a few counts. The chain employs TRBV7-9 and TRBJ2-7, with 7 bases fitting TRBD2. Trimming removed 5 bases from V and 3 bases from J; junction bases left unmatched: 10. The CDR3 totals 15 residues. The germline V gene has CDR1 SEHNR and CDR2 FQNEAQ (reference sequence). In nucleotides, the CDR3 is TGTGCCAGCAGCCCACCTTCTCAGCGGGACTACGAGCAGTACTTC. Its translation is CASSPPSQRDYEQYF.

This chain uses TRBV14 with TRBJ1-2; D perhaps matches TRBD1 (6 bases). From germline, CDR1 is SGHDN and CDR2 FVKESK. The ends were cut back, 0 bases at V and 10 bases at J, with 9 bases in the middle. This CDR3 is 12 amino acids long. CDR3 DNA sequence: TGTGCCAGCAGCCAAGAACAGGGTGCCTACACCTTC. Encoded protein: CASSQEQGAYTF. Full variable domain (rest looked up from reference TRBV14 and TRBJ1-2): EAGVTQFPSHSVIEKGQTVTLRCDPISGHDNLYWYRRVMGKEIKFLLHFVKESKQDESGMPNNRFLAERTGGTYSTLKVQPAELEDSGVYFCASSQEQGAYTFGSGTRLTVV.

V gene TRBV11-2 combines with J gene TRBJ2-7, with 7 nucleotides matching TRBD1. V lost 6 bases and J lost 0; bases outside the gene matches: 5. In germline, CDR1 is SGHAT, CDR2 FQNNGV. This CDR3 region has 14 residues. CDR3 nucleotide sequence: TGTGCCAGCAGAAGGGACAGCTCCTCCTACGAGCAGTACTTC. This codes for CASRRDSSSYEQYF.

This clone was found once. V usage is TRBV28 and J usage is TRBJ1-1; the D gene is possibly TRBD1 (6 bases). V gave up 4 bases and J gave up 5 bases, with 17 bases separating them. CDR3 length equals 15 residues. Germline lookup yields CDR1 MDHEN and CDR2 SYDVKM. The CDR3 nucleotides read TGTGCCAGCAGTTCCACAGGGCCGGGGCGGACTGAAGCTTTCTTT. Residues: CASSSTGPGRTEAFF.

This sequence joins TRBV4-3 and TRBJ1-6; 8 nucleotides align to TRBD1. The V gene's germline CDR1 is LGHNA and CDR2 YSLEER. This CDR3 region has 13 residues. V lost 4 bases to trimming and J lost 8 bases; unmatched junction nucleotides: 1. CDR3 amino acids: CASSRDRYSPLHF. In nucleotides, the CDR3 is TGCGCCAGCAGCCGGGACAGGTATTCACCCCTCCACTTT.

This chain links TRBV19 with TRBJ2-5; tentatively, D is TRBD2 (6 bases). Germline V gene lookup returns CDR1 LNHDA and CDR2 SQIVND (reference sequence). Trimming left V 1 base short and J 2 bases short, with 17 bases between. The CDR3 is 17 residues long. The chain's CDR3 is CASSIVPSGEKQETQYF. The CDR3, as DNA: TGTGCCAGTAGTATAGTCCCCTCGGGGGAAAAGCAAGAGACCCAGTACTTC.

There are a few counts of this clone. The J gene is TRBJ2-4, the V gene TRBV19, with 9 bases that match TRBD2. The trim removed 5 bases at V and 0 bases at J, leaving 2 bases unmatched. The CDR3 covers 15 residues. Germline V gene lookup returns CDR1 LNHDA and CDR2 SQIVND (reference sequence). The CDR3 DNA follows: TGTGCCAGTAGTTCAGCGGGAGGAGCCAAAAACATTCAGTACTTC. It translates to CASSSAGGAKNIQYF.

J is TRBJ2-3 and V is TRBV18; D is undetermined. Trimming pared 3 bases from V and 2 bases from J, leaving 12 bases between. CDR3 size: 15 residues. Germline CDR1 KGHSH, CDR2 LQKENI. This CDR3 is CASSPLASHTDTQYF. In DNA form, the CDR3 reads TGTGCCAGCTCACCTTTAGCAAGCCACACAGATACGCAGTATTTT.

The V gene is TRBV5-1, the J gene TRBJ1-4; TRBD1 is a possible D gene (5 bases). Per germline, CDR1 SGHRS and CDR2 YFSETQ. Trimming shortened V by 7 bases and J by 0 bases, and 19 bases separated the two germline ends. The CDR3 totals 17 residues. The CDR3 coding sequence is TGCGCCAGCTCCGCTTTCTTCGGGGGTACAACTAATGAAAAACTGTTTTTT. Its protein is CASSAFFGGTTNEKLFF. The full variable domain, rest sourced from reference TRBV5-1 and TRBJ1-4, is KAGVTQTPRYLIKTRGQQVTLSCSPISGHRSVSWYQQTPGQGLQFLFEYFSETQRNKGNFPGRFSGRQFSNSRSEMNVSTLELGDSALYLCASSAFFGGTTNEKLFFGSGTQLSVL.

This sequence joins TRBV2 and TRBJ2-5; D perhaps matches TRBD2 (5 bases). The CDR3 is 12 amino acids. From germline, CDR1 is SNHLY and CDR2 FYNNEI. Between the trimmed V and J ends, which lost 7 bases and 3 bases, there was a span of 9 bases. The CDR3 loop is CASTTEEETQYF. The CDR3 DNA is TGTGCCAGCACCACGGAGGAAGAGACCCAGTACTTC. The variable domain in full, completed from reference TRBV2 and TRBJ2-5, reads EPEVTQTPSHQVTQMGQEVILRCVPISNHLYFYWYRQILGQKVEFLVSFYNNEISEKSEIFDDQFSVERPDGSNFTLKIRSTKLEDSAMYFCASTTEEETQYFGPGTRLLVL.

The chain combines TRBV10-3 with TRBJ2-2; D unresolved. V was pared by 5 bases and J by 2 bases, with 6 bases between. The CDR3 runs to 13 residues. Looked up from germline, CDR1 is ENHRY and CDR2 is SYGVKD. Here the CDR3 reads CAISLENTGELFF. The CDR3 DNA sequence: TGTGCCATCAGTTTAGAAAACACCGGGGAGCTGTTTTTT.

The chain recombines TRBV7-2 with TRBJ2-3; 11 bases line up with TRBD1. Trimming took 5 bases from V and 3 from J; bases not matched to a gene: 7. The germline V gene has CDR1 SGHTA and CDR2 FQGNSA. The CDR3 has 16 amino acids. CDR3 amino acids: CASSGRTGGLTDTQYF. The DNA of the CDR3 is TGTGCCAGCAGCGGGCGGACAGGGGGCTTGACAGATACGCAGTATTTT.

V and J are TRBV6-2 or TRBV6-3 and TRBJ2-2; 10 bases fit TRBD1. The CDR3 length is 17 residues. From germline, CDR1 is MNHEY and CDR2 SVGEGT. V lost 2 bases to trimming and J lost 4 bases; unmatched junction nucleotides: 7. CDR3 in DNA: TGTGCCAGCAGTTACCGGACAGGGGGATTTGGCACCGGGGAGCTGTTTTTT. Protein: CASSYRTGGFGTGELFF.

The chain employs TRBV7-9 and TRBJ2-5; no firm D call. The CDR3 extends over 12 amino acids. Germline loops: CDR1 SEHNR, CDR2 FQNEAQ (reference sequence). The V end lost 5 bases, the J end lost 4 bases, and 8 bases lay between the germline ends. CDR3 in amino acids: CASSRPSETQYF. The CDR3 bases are TGTGCCAGCAGCCGTCCCTCAGAGACCCAGTACTTC. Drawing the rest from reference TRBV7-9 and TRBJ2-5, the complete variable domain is DTGVSQNPRHKITKRGQNVTFRCDPISEHNRLYWYRQTLGQGPEFLTYFQNEAQLEKSRLLSDRFSAERPKGSFSTLEIQRTEQGDSAMYLCASSRPSETQYFGPGTRLLVL.

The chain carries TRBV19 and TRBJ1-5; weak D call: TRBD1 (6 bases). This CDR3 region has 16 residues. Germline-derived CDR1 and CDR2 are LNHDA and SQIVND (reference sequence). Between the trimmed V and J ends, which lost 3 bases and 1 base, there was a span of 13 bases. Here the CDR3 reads CASSMITGTSNQPQHF. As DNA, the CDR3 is TGTGCCAGTAGTATGATCACAGGGACCAGCAATCAGCCCCAGCATTTT.

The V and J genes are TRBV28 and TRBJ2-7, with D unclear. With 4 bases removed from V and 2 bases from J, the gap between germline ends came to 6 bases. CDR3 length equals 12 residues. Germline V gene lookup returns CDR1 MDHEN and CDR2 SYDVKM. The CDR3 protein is CASSSPAYEQYF. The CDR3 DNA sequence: TGTGCCAGCAGTTCCCCCGCCTACGAGCAGTACTTC.

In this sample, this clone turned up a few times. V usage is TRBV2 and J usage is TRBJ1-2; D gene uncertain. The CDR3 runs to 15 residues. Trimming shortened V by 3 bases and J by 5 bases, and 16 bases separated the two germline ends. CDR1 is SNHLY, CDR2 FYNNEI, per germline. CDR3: CASSEFSPQLYGYTF. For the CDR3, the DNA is TGTGCCAGCAGTGAGTTCTCCCCCCAGTTATATGGCTACACCTTC.

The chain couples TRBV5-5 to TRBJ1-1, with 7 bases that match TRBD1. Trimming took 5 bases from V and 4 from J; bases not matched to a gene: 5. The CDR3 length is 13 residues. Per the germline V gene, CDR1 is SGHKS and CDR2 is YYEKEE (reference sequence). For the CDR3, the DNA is TGTGCCAGCAGTACACAGGGGACCACTGAAGCTTTCTTT. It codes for CASSTQGTTEAFF.

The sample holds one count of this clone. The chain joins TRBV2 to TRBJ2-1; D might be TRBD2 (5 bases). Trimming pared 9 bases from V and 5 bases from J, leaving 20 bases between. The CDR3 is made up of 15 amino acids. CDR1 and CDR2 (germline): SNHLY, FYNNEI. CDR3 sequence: CASSVGVLRHNEQFF. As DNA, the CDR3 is TGTGCCAGTAGCGTTGGGGTCCTTCGTCACAATGAGCAGTTCTTC.